Shown below are 9 T cell receptor beta chains from a single sample sequenced in a study of vaccination and CD4 T cells after COVID-19. Antigen specificity for these receptors is unknown. Indicated treatment: roughly 11-day PBMC culture with coronavirus spike peptide pools or control peptides (ViraFEST assay). Cultured CD4+ T-cell DNA underwent Oncomine TCR Beta short-read sequencing. Via MiXCR, TCRdb re-called the PCR reads, giving one row per CDR3 protein. This sample yields 8,400 or so distinct CDR3 sequences, of which approximately 64% are seen a single time; 9.5% to 15% belongs to the top ten. This sample comprised cultured CD4+ T cells from blood, obtained after SARS-CoV-2 vaccination. These receptors all stem from a human donor with COVID-19.

Only a few counts were recorded for this clonotype. The rearrangement links TRBV20-1 to TRBJ1-1, with TRBD1 matching over 9 bases. The CDR3 is 15 amino acids. Trimming at V came to 5 bases and at J to 0 bases, leaving 7 bases not matched to a gene. The germline V gene encodes CDR1 DFQATT and CDR2 SNEGSKA (reference sequence). CDR3 DNA sequence: TGCAGTGCTGGGACAGGGCGGGGGATGAACACTGAAGCTTTCTTT. It translates to CSAGTGRGMNTEAFF.

This chain uses TRBV5-1 with TRBJ1-2, with D unresolved. Germline CDR1 is SGHRS and CDR2 is YFSETQ. The V end was cut by 2 bases, the J end by 8 bases, with 13 bases between. The CDR3 spans 13 residues. The CDR3 coding sequence is TGCGCCAGCAGCTTCGACTTCGGTGGCGGCTACACCTTC. This encodes CASSFDFGGGYTF.

This clonotype came up a few times. The genes are TRBV20-1 and TRBJ2-7, with TRBD1 identical over 10 bases. J was trimmed by 0 bases and V by 3 bases; bases with no gene match: 8. The CDR3 spans 16 residues. Germline lookup yields CDR1 DFQATT and CDR2 SNEGSKA (reference sequence). The CDR3 DNA reads as TGCAGTGCTAGGCGTAGGGACAGGGGTCTCTCCTACGAGCAGTACTTC. Translating gives CSARRRDRGLSYEQYF.

This clonotype showed up just a few times. The V gene is TRBV11-1, the J gene TRBJ1-1; no reliable D call. This CDR3 is built from 14 residues. The germline V gene has CDR1 SGHAT and CDR2 FQDESV (reference sequence). Trimming took 1 base from V and 2 from J, leaving 8 bases between them. The CDR3: CASSLGRHNTEAFF. CDR3 DNA sequence: TGTGCCAGCAGCTTAGGTCGGCATAACACTGAAGCTTTCTTT.

This chain connects TRBV28 to TRBJ1-2; no definite D call. Germline lookup yields CDR1 MDHEN and CDR2 SYDVKM. The CDR3 loop spans 13 amino acids. V lost 5 bases to trimming and J lost 0 bases, with 7 bases between them. This CDR3 is CASSLQANYGYTF. In DNA, the CDR3 is TGTGCCAGCAGTCTTCAAGCTAACTATGGCTACACCTTC.

The chain carries TRBV24-1 and TRBJ2-1, with no clear D. CDR3 length: 11 amino acids. Deletions cut 4 bases from V and 12 bases from J, with 9 bases between. Germline V gives CDR1 KGHDR, CDR2 SFDVKD. In DNA form, the CDR3 reads TGTGCCACCAGTGAAGGGATAGGGCAGTTCTTC. Translated, it gives CATSEGIGQFF.

The V call is TRBV7-2, the J call TRBJ2-5; 14 bases line up with TRBD2. Germline V CDR1 and CDR2: SGHTA, FQGNSA. Trimming removed 4 bases from V and 4 bases from J; junction bases left unmatched: 5. This CDR3 spans 16 amino acids. The CDR3 sequence: CASSSRLAGGGETQYF. The CDR3, as DNA: TGTGCCAGCAGCTCCCGACTAGCGGGGGGGGGAGAGACCCAGTACTTC.

The chain couples TRBV4-2 to TRBJ1-1; 11 nucleotides line up with TRBD1. This CDR3 region has 14 residues. Germline CDR1 reads LGHNA; CDR2 reads YNFKEQ. Trimming removed 4 bases from V and 10 bases from J; junction bases left unmatched: 8. CDR3: CASSPSRGQGVAFF. The CDR3, as DNA: TGTGCCAGCAGCCCGAGCCGGGGACAGGGGGTAGCTTTCTTT.

In its sample, this clonotype was seen a few times. The V call is TRBV21-1, the J call TRBJ1-2. TRBV21-1 constitutes a pseudogene. This CDR3 is 14 amino acids long. The CDR3 sequence: CASSKTASNYGYTF. The CDR3 coding sequence is TGTGCCAGCAGCAAGACGGCGTCTAACTATGGCTACACCTTC.